The rows below give T cell receptor beta chains drawn from one sample of a study of cytomegalovirus exposure and HLA in healthy donors. The data were produced by immunoSEQ multiplex PCR, yet TCRdb's version contains in-frame clones alone and is incomplete. The sample has 60,000 or so clones; approximately 71% are singletons. Sequencing was carried out using PBMCs. The receptors originated from a middle-aged woman in good health and CMV-seropositive. The conserved cysteine and the conserved F or W are not part of the CDR3 here. A D gene is named only where the DNA matches it firmly. Not every row has a clone size; where given, it reads once, few, many or a size class.

>.|TRBV5-1|TRBJ1-1|few
ASSLEGSTEAF
>.|TRBV18|TRBJ1-5|.
ASSPLSNQPQH
>TRBD1|TRBV11-2|TRBJ1-1|.
ASSLTLTGGNTEAF
>TRBD2|TRBV7-8|TRBJ2-3|once
ASSPRTSGRLFTDTQY
>TRBD1|TRBV5-1|TRBJ1-2|.
ASSAGTGGYGYT
>TRBD2|TRBV30|TRBJ2-3|.
ALVAGGRGDTQY
>.|TRBV30|TRBJ1-2|.
ASPGGQLNYGYT
>TRBD1|TRBV7-8|TRBJ1-5|.
ASSLAGGRNQPQH
>.|TRBV19|TRBJ2-7|.
ASTENHDRILYEQY
>TRBD1|TRBV6-1|TRBJ1-6|.
ASRQGANSPLH
>TRBD1|TRBV30|TRBJ1-4|.
AWSVQTGGNEKLF
>TRBD2|TRBV15|TRBJ2-1|.
ATSSHTGGGGREQF
>TRBD1|TRBV18|TRBJ1-2|.
ASSPRDRARGYT
>TRBD2|TRBV11-1|TRBJ2-3|.
ASTSGGTDTQY
>TRBD1|TRBV5-1|TRBJ2-2|few
ASTFDRGDAGELF
>TRBD2|TRBV6-1|TRBJ2-3|.
ASSESGAGTDTQY
>.|TRBV5-1|TRBJ2-6|.
ASSSLTDPKSGANVLT
>.|TRBV20-1|TRBJ1-6|.
SAGRDSPLH
>.|TRBV6-1|TRBJ2-7|once
ASSEFFYYEQY
>.|TRBV5-4|TRBJ1-1|.
ASSLMSSGTGTEAF
>.|TRBV29-1|TRBJ2-1|few
SALGAFGSYNEQF
>.|TRBV28|TRBJ2-3|.
ASSLSGRAGTDTQY
>TRBD1|TRBV15|TRBJ1-5|.
ATGQDSNQPQH
>TRBD1|TRBV6-1|TRBJ1-2|.
ASSADPTGAGGYT
>.|TRBV15|TRBJ1-1|once
ATSRQAVNTEAF
>.|TRBV19|TRBJ1-6|many
ASSLWQGNSPLH
>TRBD2|TRBV6-1|TRBJ2-3|.
ASSRGGSEDTQY
>TRBD1|TRBV19|TRBJ1-2|few
ASSIGGQLYGYT
>.|TRBV27|TRBJ1-2|.
ASSLSYEHLYGYT
>.|TRBV4-1|TRBJ1-4|.
ASSQDWGGRTNEKLF
>.|TRBV6-5|TRBJ1-1|.
ASSSDRIAF
>TRBD2|TRBV7-8|TRBJ2-2|.
ASSLERGVGTGELF
>.|TRBV9|TRBJ1-1|once
ASSVSSYTEAF
>TRBD1|TRBV4-3|TRBJ1-1|.
ASSQGEGAGTEAF
>TRBD2|TRBV5-1|TRBJ2-7|.
ASSLGLAGGMYEQY
>TRBD1|TRBV5-6|TRBJ2-1|.
ASSRVDRGVGEQF
>TRBD2|TRBV5-1|TRBJ2-3|.
ASSSGTSTHSTDTQY
>TRBD1|TRBV5-1|TRBJ2-2|.
ASSLGQGYTGELF
>.|TRBV2|TRBJ2-7|.
ASSRQGYEQY
>TRBD1|TRBV6-5|TRBJ1-2|.
ASSGTGVSPRGYT
>.|TRBV6-1|TRBJ1-2|.
ASSEEGWGTYGYT
>.|TRBV20-1|TRBJ1-1|.
SAPGGEAF
>TRBD1|TRBV7-9|TRBJ1-5|once
ASSSWTGEGNQPQH
>TRBD1|TRBV6-6|TRBJ2-7|.
ASSQPGQGVHEQY
>.|TRBV19|TRBJ2-7|few
ASSSGAGQLSYEQY
>.|TRBV7-9|TRBJ2-3|few
SSSLETGDTQY
>.|TRBV2|TRBJ2-7|.
ASSEGGQGREQY
>TRBD1|TRBV19|TRBJ1-5|.
ASRKTGGPQPQH
>.|TRBV30|TRBJ1-1|.
AWTGRGGLSSEAF
>.|TRBV7-9|TRBJ2-3|.
ASRTPGTNTDTQY
>TRBD1|TRBV19|TRBJ1-4|.
ASARTGGNEKLF